This T cell receptor (beta chain) derives from a study of T cell responses to AZD1222 COVID-19 vaccine. Overall study findings and caveats: Mostly white British, mostly female donors; authors suggested clonal diversity may be underestimated. Spike-specific TCR breadth and depth were elevated following two AZD1222 doses. Variant regions that are unmutated are reportedly the target of nearly half of spike-specific TCRs. Repertoires in all cases were sampled only once the peak T cell response had passed.

A word on this clone: Its antigen is undetermined.

Clones were read by immunoSEQ multiplex PCR, and TCRdb kept only the in-frame ones, dropping some. This table holds over 200,000 clones, approximately 94% found once. From germline, CDR1 is SGDLS and CDR2 YYNGEE. V lost 4 bases, J lost 6 bases, and 21 bases stayed unmatched. This CDR3 is 18 amino acids long. This clonotype originated in an adult who received the MenACWY meningococcal vaccine as a control. Sequencing was performed on peripheral blood, taken 28 days after the second dose of the MenACWY control vaccine. The chain has TRBV9 and TRBJ1-2, with TRBD1 matching 7 bases. In DNA form, the CDR3 reads TGTGCCAGCAGCACCCCAGTCGGGGCAGGGGGGAAGAGGAATGGCTACACCTTC. Its translation is CASSTPVGAGGKRNGYTF.